Each of the 2 T cell receptor beta chains below was sequenced from the same sample in a study of CD8 T cells in ankylosing spondylitis. Study findings and constraints: A TCR beta motif of about eight highly homologous variants appeared characteristic of ankylosing spondylitis blood.

TCRdb used MiXCR to reprocess the 5' RACE reads, holding one entry per CDR3 protein. The data show some 400,000 distinct CDR3 sequences, about 20% seen once. Their specific antigens are unknown. The material sequenced was blood, either unsorted or a sorted T cell fraction (not recorded which). These receptors all stem from a male donor with ankylosing spondylitis.

This clonotype was observed a few times. The V and J genes are TRBV4-3 and TRBJ2-6; 7 bases line up with TRBD1. Unmatched junction bases numbered 6, after V lost 4 bases and J lost 3 bases. The CDR3 has 16 residues. Germline assignment: CDR1 LGHNA and CDR2 YSLEER. The CDR3 protein is CASSRSTGVGANVLTF. The CDR3 DNA sequence: TGCGCCAGCAGCCGGAGTACAGGGGTTGGGGCCAACGTCCTGACTTTC.

This chain connects TRBV7-2 to TRBJ2-5; D may be TRBD2 (5 bases). CDR1 is SGHTA, CDR2 FQGNSA, per germline. V was clipped by 5 bases and J by 5 bases, with 15 bases between them. The CDR3 extends over 14 amino acids. CDR3 DNA: TGTGCCAGCAGCCCGAGGCTAAGAGGGGAGACCCAGTACTTC. It codes for CASSPRLRGETQYF. Full variable domain (missing parts from reference TRBV7-2 and TRBJ2-5): GAGVSQSPSNKVTEKGKDVELRCDPISGHTALYWYRQSLGQGLEFLIYFQGNSAPDKSGLPSDRFSAERTGGSVSTLTIQRTQQEDSAVYLCASSPRLRGETQYFGPGTRLLVL.